This T cell receptor beta chain was captured in a study of blood T cell repertoires in COVID-19. The protocol was immunoSEQ multiplex PCR, while the TCRdb copy is restricted to in-frame clones and leaves out a portion. The sample comprises 100,000 or so clones, about 90% of which are singletons, and around 5% rests with the top ten. CDR1 LNHNV and CDR2 YYDKDF come from the germline V gene (reference sequence). V dropped 4 bases and J dropped 2 bases, with 13 bases sitting between them. This CDR3 has 15 amino acids. V and J are TRBV15 and TRBJ2-3; no clear D. The sequence derives from a human donor in a cohort sampled during active COVID-19. Sequencing was done on a sample of peripheral blood. CDR3 loop: CATSIPSGNTDTQYF. The CDR3 DNA reads TGTGCCACCAGCATTCCCTCCGGTAACACAGATACGCAGTATTTT.